The clone carrying this TCR beta chain was detected only once. This sample is drawn from a study of T cell changes during pregnancy in multiple sclerosis. Assay: immunoSEQ multiplex PCR; the TCRdb copy retains only in-frame clones and omits some. Of under 90,000 clones in the sample, about 91% were seen once. The germline V gene encodes CDR1 LNHNV and CDR2 YYDKDF (reference sequence). V lost 1 base and J lost 8; bases outside the gene matches: 9. The CDR3 extends over 16 amino acids. The receptor was derived from a female donor in good health, enrolled as a control in a pregnancy study. The chain is built from TRBV15 and TRBJ1-4; TRBD1 agrees at 8 bases. The sample was peripheral blood, taken in the second trimester of pregnancy. The CDR3 region has the DNA TGTGCCACCAGCAGAGGAGTAGGACAGGGACTCGAAAAACTGTTTTTT. It specifies CATSRGVGQGLEKLFF.